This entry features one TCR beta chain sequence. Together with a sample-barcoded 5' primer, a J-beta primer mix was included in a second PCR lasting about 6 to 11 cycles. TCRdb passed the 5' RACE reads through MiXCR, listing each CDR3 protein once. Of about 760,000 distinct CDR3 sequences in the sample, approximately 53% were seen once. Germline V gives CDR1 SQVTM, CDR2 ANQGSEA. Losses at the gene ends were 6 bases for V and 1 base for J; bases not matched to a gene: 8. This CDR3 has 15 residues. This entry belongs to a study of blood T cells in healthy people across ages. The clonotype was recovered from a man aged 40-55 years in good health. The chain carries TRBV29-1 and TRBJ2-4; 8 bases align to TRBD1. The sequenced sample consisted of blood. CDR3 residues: CSVVDREKAKNIQYF. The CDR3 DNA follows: TGCAGCGTAGTGGACAGGGAGAAGGCCAAAAACATTCAGTACTTC. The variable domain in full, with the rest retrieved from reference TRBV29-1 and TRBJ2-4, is SAVISQKPSRDICQRGTSLTIQCQVDSQVTMMFWYRQQPGQSLTLIATANQGSEATYESGFVIDKFPISRPNLTFSTLTVSNMSPEDSSIYLCSVVDREKAKNIQYFGAGTRLSVL.